The clone carrying this TCR beta chain was seen repeatedly, ten times or more. Its matching antigen is unknown. This sample was taken from a study of T cells in Graves' hyperthyroidism and ophthalmopathy. Notes on the study in general: Blood also showed most of the thyroid clonotypes that were expanded above 0.001.

V was pared by 3 bases and J by 1 base, with 9 bases between. CDR3 length equals 14 residues. The authors deemed Graves' hyperthyroidism stable absent ophthalmopathy progression within 18 months. Each diagnosis drew on symptoms, thyroxine, TRAb, thyroid ultrasound and orbital computed tomography findings. Amplification targeted TCR beta CDR3 regions from RNA transcripts. Using the HTBI primer set, a first-round RT-PCR was run on the TCR CDR3. MiXCR, run by TCRdb on the multiplex PCR reads, gives a single entry per CDR3 protein. The repertoire has approximately 420,000 distinct CDR3 sequences, 12% to 15% of them found once; the top ten carry around 5.3%.

The sequence was obtained from a woman aged 18-29 years with Graves' hyperthyroidism. The sample was blood. The J gene is TRBJ1-1, the V gene TRBV12-3 or TRBV12-4; D remains ambiguous. CDR3 amino acids: CASSLKRTNTEAFF. The DNA of the CDR3 is TGTGCCAGCAGTTTGAAGAGGACGAACACTGAAGCTTTCTTT.